A single sample is the source of the 15 T cell receptor beta chains below, sequenced in a study of graft-versus-host responses after intestinal transplantation. Profiled with immunoSEQ multiplex PCR; TCRdb holds only in-frame clones, not every one. Of about 120,000 clones listed, 95% are singletons. Their antigens are not known. The sequenced sample was unstimulated CD8+ T cells sorted from spleen or lymph node cells, obtained before intestinal transplant. Source of these receptors: a human donor who received an intestinal transplant.

This rearrangement joins TRBV4-1 to TRBJ2-3; 11 bases are a match to TRBD2. CDR3 length: 20 residues. From germline, CDR1 is MGHRA and CDR2 YSYEKL. Trimming took 0 bases from V and 1 from J; bases not matched to a gene: 12. CDR3 sequence: CASSQDGLAGGRVGTDTQYF. CDR3 DNA: TGCGCCAGCAGCCAAGACGGGCTAGCGGGAGGAAGAGTGGGCACAGATACGCAGTATTTT.

To note about this clone: The junction and the germline gene differ at one end; a read error may be behind it. The chain employs TRBV7-6 and TRBJ1-1; D gene unclear. The germline V gene has CDR1 SGHVS and CDR2 FNYEAQ. This CDR3 region has 14 residues. CDR3 DNA: TGTGCCAGCAGCCTAACGACAAGGAACACTGGAGCTTTCTTT. Amino acids: CASSLTTRNTGAFF.

This chain uses TRBV7-8 with TRBJ1-1, with D possibly TRBD1 on 6 matching bases. V was clipped by 2 bases and J by 3 bases, with 10 bases between them. The CDR3 covers 14 residues. Germline CDR1 and CDR2: SGHVS and FQNEAQ. The CDR3 region has the DNA TGTGCCAGCAGCTTAAGGCCAGGGGACACTGAAGCTTTCTTT. Protein sequence: CASSLRPGDTEAFF. The variable domain in full, completed from reference TRBV7-8 and TRBJ1-1, reads GAGVSQSPRYKVAKRGQDVALRCDPISGHVSLFWYQQALGQGPEFLTYFQNEAQLDKSGLPSDRFFAERPEGSVSTLKIQRTQQEDSAVYLCASSLRPGDTEAFFGQGTRLTVV.

In regard to this clone: Additional DNA sequences in this sample encode the identical CDR3. The gene calls are TRBV4-3 and TRBJ2-3; D might be TRBD1 (5 bases). Germline V gene lookup returns CDR1 LGHNA and CDR2 YSLEER. Between the trimmed V and J ends, which lost 3 bases and 2 bases, there was a span of 9 bases. The CDR3 extends over 14 amino acids. Written as DNA, the CDR3 is TGCGCCAGCAGCCAGGACACTTCCACAGATACGCAGTATTTT. It yields the protein CASSQDTSTDTQYF.

The V call is TRBV7-9, the J call TRBJ1-2, with a weak D call TRBD1 (5 bases). V gave up 5 bases and J gave up 3 bases, with 22 bases separating them. The CDR3 contains 17 residues. Looked up from germline, CDR1 is SEHNR and CDR2 is FQNEAQ (reference sequence). The CDR3 here is CASSPRTRASGDYGYTF. The CDR3, as DNA: TGTGCCAGCAGCCCCCGGACACGCGCCTCCGGGGACTATGGCTACACCTTC.

This chain uses TRBV15 with TRBJ2-1, with 7 bases aligning to TRBD2. Germline trimming cut 0 bases from V and 7 bases from J; bases unmatched to any gene: 9. Germline CDR1 is LNHNV and CDR2 is YYDKDF (reference sequence). The CDR3 sequence is 16 residues long. CDR3 bases: TGTGCCACCAGCAGAGAGTTTGCGGGAGTAGGGAATGAGCAGTTCTTC. This translates into CATSREFAGVGNEQFF.

The chain couples TRBV28 to TRBJ1-2; 7 bases map to TRBD1. Germline V lookup: CDR1 MDHEN, CDR2 SYDVKM. The CDR3 runs to 13 residues. J was trimmed by 4 bases and V by 6 bases; bases with no gene match: 5. The CDR3 spells CASSRPGGYGYTF. The CDR3 coding sequence is TGTGCCAGCAGCCGCCCAGGGGGCTATGGCTACACCTTC.

V gene TRBV6-5 combines with J gene TRBJ2-1; perhaps TRBD2 as D (5 bases). CDR3 size: 11 residues. The ends were cut back, 7 bases at V and 7 bases at J, with 8 bases in the middle. CDR1 is MNHEY and CDR2 is SVGAGI in the germline V gene. The CDR3 bases are TGTGCCAGCAAACTAGGTAATGAGCAGTTCTTC. Amino acids: CASKLGNEQFF.

The chain uses TRBV21-1 and TRBJ2-7. TRBV21-1 has pseudogene status. The CDR3 has 15 amino acids. The CDR3, as DNA: TGTGCCAGCAGCAAAGAGGCAGGGACCCACTACGAGCAGTACTTC. It codes for CASSKEAGTHYEQYF.

This clone was seen once. J is TRBJ2-7 and V is TRBV28, with 8 bases matching TRBD1. Germline CDR1 reads MDHEN; CDR2 reads SYDVKM. The CDR3 runs to 16 residues. J lost 1 base, V lost 7 bases, and 12 bases had no gene match. The CDR3 loop is CASNPAGGYRSYEQYF. CDR3 coding DNA: TGTGCCAGCAACCCCGCAGGGGGCTACCGATCCTACGAGCAGTACTTC.

This sequence joins TRBV6-1 and TRBJ2-5, with TRBD2 matching over 7 bases. J gave up 5 bases and V 6 bases, and 12 bases lay outside the gene matches. Germline CDR1 MNHNS, CDR2 SASEGT. The CDR3 sequence is 15 residues long. CDR3 protein: CASRYLLARVETQYF. For the CDR3, the DNA is TGTGCCAGCAGGTACCTACTAGCGAGAGTGGAGACCCAGTACTTC.

The genes are TRBV7-9 and TRBJ2-1; D remains unclear. This CDR3 spans 11 amino acids. Trimming removed 5 bases from V and 8 bases from J, with 7 bases in between. Germline loops: CDR1 SEHNR, CDR2 FQNEAQ (reference sequence). The CDR3 DNA follows: TGTGCCAGCAGCGTAACCTATGAGCAGTTCTTC. Translating it yields CASSVTYEQFF.

The genes are TRBV27 and TRBJ2-7; TRBD1 might be the D (5 bases). V was cut by 7 bases and J by 3 bases, with 19 bases left in between. Germline V gene lookup returns CDR1 MNHEY and CDR2 SMNVEV (reference sequence). CDR3 length equals 15 residues. The CDR3 reads CASTWSRAADYEQYF. DNA for the CDR3: TGTGCCAGCACGTGGTCCAGGGCTGCGGACTACGAGCAGTACTTC.

This chain uses TRBV7-9 with TRBJ2-7; D not resolved. Per the germline V gene, CDR1 is SEHNR and CDR2 is FQNEAQ (reference sequence). V dropped 2 bases and J dropped 4 bases, with 15 bases sitting between them. The CDR3 extends over 15 amino acids. CDR3 bases: TGTGCCAGCAGCTTACGGGCCACGGTGGGTTACGAGCAGTACTTC. Amino acids: CASSLRATVGYEQYF.

The chain joins TRBV9 to TRBJ2-7; no firm D call. CDR1 SGDLS and CDR2 YYNGEE come from the germline V gene. This CDR3 region has 18 residues. V was cut by 1 base and J by 6 bases, with 26 bases left in between. CDR3 protein: CASSVLPRDPIVPSEQYF. The CDR3 DNA reads as TGTGCCAGCAGCGTACTCCCTAGGGATCCGATCGTTCCCTCCGAGCAGTACTTC.